This TCR beta chain was recorded in a study of OX40 agonist ivuxolimab in advanced cancers. At the level of the study: The drug used for patients, ivuxolimab, was an agonistic anti-OX40 (CD134) antibody.

Anyone with autoimmune disease history or systemic immunosuppression was excluded. Study outcomes and limitations: Within 6 weeks, CD4+ and CD8+ blood T cells expanded clonally at 0.1 to 3.0 mg/kg. Antigen specificity was not determined for the expanded peripheral T cells.

Profiling relied on immunoSEQ multiplex PCR, and the TCRdb table lists in-frame clones only, not all of them. The data hold tens of thousands of clones, with less than 85% observed a single time. On this clone: Its antigen is as yet unknown.

Germline CDR1 reads SEHNR; CDR2 reads FQNEAQ (reference sequence). This CDR3 is 14 amino acids long. V lost 1 base and J lost 13; bases outside the gene matches: 10. The V gene is TRBV7-9, the J gene TRBJ2-3, with 8 bases aligning to TRBD1. This receptor was taken from an adult with an advanced solid tumor such as melanoma, head and neck, liver or kidney cancer. The sample consisted of CD4+ or CD8+ T cells sorted from blood, taken in a trial of the OX40 agonist ivuxolimab. The CDR3 loop reads CASSLEGQGIWKYF. CDR3 DNA: TGTGCCAGCAGCTTAGAAGGACAGGGTATTTGGAAGTATTTT.